A single sample is the source of the 18 T cell receptor beta chains below, sequenced in a study of blood T cell repertoires in COVID-19. The data were produced by immunoSEQ multiplex PCR, yet TCRdb's version contains in-frame clones alone and is incomplete. The data show roughly 200,000 clones, around 84% seen once. Input material: peripheral blood. The origin of the receptors is a man between 60 and 75 years old with acute or convalescent COVID-19.

The chain carries TRBV27 and TRBJ1-1; no firm D call. CDR3 length: 15 amino acids. CDR1 is MNHEY, CDR2 SMNVEV, per germline (reference sequence). Trimming pared 7 bases from V and 1 base from J, leaving 16 bases between. CDR3 DNA: TGTGCCAGCACGGCCGCCCTTCGGGGGAACACTGAAGCTTTCTTT. Amino acids: CASTAALRGNTEAFF.

The chain is built from TRBV6-5 and TRBJ1-4; 11 positions match TRBD1. This CDR3 spans 15 amino acids. Trimming cost V 8 bases and J 3 bases; bases outside gene matches: 5. CDR1 is MNHEY, CDR2 SVGAGI, per germline. DNA for the CDR3: TGTGCCAGCCGGGACAGGGGGGGCCCTAATGAAAAACTGTTTTTT. Protein: CASRDRGGPNEKLFF.

This sequence joins TRBV15 and TRBJ1-5; a possible D gene is TRBD1 (6 bases). The V end lost 1 base, the J end lost 0 bases, and 13 bases lay between the germline ends. The germline gives CDR1 LNHNV, CDR2 YYDKDF (reference sequence). The CDR3 spans 17 residues. As DNA, the CDR3 is TGTGCCACCAGCAGAGGGGGGCCGGTTAATAGCAATCAGCCCCAGCATTTT. This encodes CATSRGGPVNSNQPQHF.

The V call is TRBV11-2, the J call TRBJ1-4; D remains ambiguous. The germline V gene encodes CDR1 SGHAT and CDR2 FQNNGV. Trimming took off 6 bases at V and 7 bases at J, with 21 bases between the two ends. The CDR3 is 16 residues long. The CDR3 bases are TGTGCCAGCAGTTCGACTGCCGGGTCCGTGGGTGAAAAACTGTTTTTT. It yields the protein CASSSTAGSVGEKLFF. Using reference TRBV11-2 and TRBJ1-4 for the parts outside the CDR3, the full variable domain is EAGVAQSPRYKIIEKRQSVAFWCNPISGHATLYWYQQILGQGPKLLIQFQNNGVVDDSQLPKDRFSAERLKGVDSTLKIQPAKLEDSAVYLCASSSTAGSVGEKLFFGSGTQLSVL.

This chain joins TRBV6-2 or TRBV6-3 and TRBJ2-3; a possible D gene is TRBD2 (5 bases). This CDR3 has 15 amino acids. Deletions cut 2 bases from V and 4 bases from J, with 13 bases between. Germline CDR1 is MNHEY and CDR2 is SVGEGT. The CDR3 reads CASSYLGIASDTQYF. The CDR3 bases are TGTGCCAGCAGTTACCTCGGGATAGCGTCAGATACGCAGTATTTT.

J is TRBJ2-2 and V is TRBV9; maybe TRBD2 (7 bases). CDR1 SGDLS and CDR2 YYNGEE come from the germline V gene. The CDR3 is 15 amino acids. Trimming stripped 4 bases from V and 5 bases from J, with 15 bases between. The CDR3 DNA sequence: TGTGCCAGCAGCCCCCGAGGGGGGGGGACCGGGGAGCTGTTTTTT. Amino acid sequence: CASSPRGGGTGELFF.

The gene calls are TRBV28 and TRBJ2-5, with 7 bases lining up with TRBD2. Trimming at V came to 4 bases and at J to 5 bases, leaving 13 bases not matched to a gene. Per the germline V gene, CDR1 is MDHEN and CDR2 is SYDVKM. The CDR3 length is 16 residues. The CDR3 here is CASSSIGTGTTETQYF. The CDR3 DNA reads TGTGCCAGCAGTTCCATAGGGACCGGGACTACCGAGACCCAGTACTTC.

This sequence joins TRBV12-3 or TRBV12-4 and TRBJ2-7; D unclear. Trimming took 6 bases from V and 0 from J, leaving 9 bases between them. The CDR3 covers 13 residues. CDR3 DNA: TGTGCCAGCAGCCATTCGAGCTCCTACGAGCAGTACTTC. As protein: CASSHSSSYEQYF.

The chain couples TRBV6-5 to TRBJ1-4; possibly TRBD1 for D (5 bases). The CDR3 has 16 residues. Germline lookup yields CDR1 MNHEY and CDR2 SVGAGI. Trimming pared 2 bases from V and 7 bases from J, leaving 17 bases between. CDR3 residues: CASSYGAQTTGEKLFF. The CDR3 DNA follows: TGTGCCAGCAGTTACGGCGCCCAAACAACAGGTGAAAAACTGTTTTTT.

This clone was seen only once. This rearrangement joins TRBV2 to TRBJ2-7, with 11 bases fitting TRBD1. Germline CDR1 reads SNHLY; CDR2 reads FYNNEI. The CDR3 loop spans 15 amino acids. V was clipped by 7 bases and J by 3 bases; unmatched bases: 8. The CDR3 coding sequence is TGTGCCAGCATCGAAGGGACAGGGGGTCTCTACGAGCAGTACTTC. Its translation: CASIEGTGGLYEQYF.

The chain uses TRBV6-5 and TRBJ2-7; TRBD1 is a possible D gene (6 bases). The germline CDR1 and CDR2 sequences are MNHEY and SVGAGI. This CDR3 comprises 13 residues. The V and J ends lost 6 bases and 3 bases respectively, with 12 bases between them. The CDR3 region has the DNA TGTGCCAGCAGCCGGACAGACGGCTACGAGCAGTACTTC. It encodes CASSRTDGYEQYF.

This chain uses TRBV7-6 with TRBJ2-5, with D tentatively TRBD2 (5 bases). CDR1 and CDR2 (germline): SGHVS, FNYEAQ. V was clipped by 4 bases and J by 2 bases, with 14 bases between them. This CDR3 spans 15 amino acids. CDR3 nucleotide sequence: TGTGCCAGCAGCTCCACCGGGCGGGCACAAGAGACCCAGTACTTC. Translation gives CASSSTGRAQETQYF.

The CDR3 region is CASSSTGQGAHEQYF. The CDR3 nucleotides are TGCGCCAGCAGCTCGACGGGACAGGGGGCCCACGAGCAGTACTTC. The chain is built from TRBV5-1 and TRBJ2-7; 12 bases agree with TRBD1. V lost 3 bases to trimming and J lost 5 bases; unmatched junction nucleotides: 6. Germline V lookup: CDR1 SGHRS, CDR2 YFSETQ. The CDR3 is 15 amino acids.

This clone occurred a few times. This chain links TRBV19 with TRBJ2-7; D call uncertain. V shed 4 bases and J shed 2 bases, with 12 bases lying between them. This CDR3 contains 14 residues. The germline V gene has CDR1 LNHDA and CDR2 SQIVND (reference sequence). The CDR3 DNA is TGTGCCAGTAGTACTTCCTACCAACCCTACGAGCAGTACTTC. Protein product: CASSTSYQPYEQYF.

The CDR3 here is CASSLAGDQPQHF. In DNA, the CDR3 is TGCGCCAGCAGCTTGGCAGGGGATCAGCCCCAGCATTTT. The J gene is TRBJ1-5, the V gene TRBV5-1; possibly TRBD1 for D (6 bases). Germline V CDR1 and CDR2: SGHRS, YFSETQ. Trimming pared 0 bases from V and 5 bases from J, leaving 6 bases between. The CDR3 is made up of 13 amino acids. The full variable domain, in which reference TRBV5-1 and TRBJ1-5 provide the parts outside the CDR3, is KAGVTQTPRYLIKTRGQQVTLSCSPISGHRSVSWYQQTPGQGLQFLFEYFSETQRNKGNFPGRFSGRQFSNSRSEMNVSTLELGDSALYLCASSLAGDQPQHFGDGTRLSIL.

The chain couples TRBV5-1 to TRBJ2-7; TRBD2 might be the D (6 bases). CDR1 is SGHRS and CDR2 is YFSETQ in the germline V gene. The CDR3 is 16 residues long. Trimming cost V 4 bases and J 3 bases, with 20 bases left between them. CDR3 nucleotide sequence: TGCGCCAGCAGCCCGTCCCCCGCGGGGCCGAACTACGAGCAGTACTTC. Amino acid sequence: CASSPSPAGPNYEQYF.

This sequence joins TRBV6-5 and TRBJ1-2, with TRBD1 matching 7 bases. Germline assignment: CDR1 MNHEY and CDR2 SVGAGI. After removal of 0 bases from V and 6 bases from J, the junction contained 1 base not matched to a gene. CDR3 size: 13 residues. CDR3 protein: CASSYSQGNGYTF. CDR3 in DNA: TGTGCCAGCAGTTACTCACAGGGGAATGGCTACACCTTC.

The V call is TRBV18, the J call TRBJ1-5; no clear D. The CDR3 loop spans 15 amino acids. With 3 bases removed from V and 0 bases from J, the gap between germline ends came to 9 bases. CDR1 KGHSH and CDR2 LQKENI come from the germline V gene. In DNA form, the CDR3 reads TGTGCCAGCTCACCCGGGGTGGATAGCAATCAGCCCCAGCATTTT. Translating gives CASSPGVDSNQPQHF.